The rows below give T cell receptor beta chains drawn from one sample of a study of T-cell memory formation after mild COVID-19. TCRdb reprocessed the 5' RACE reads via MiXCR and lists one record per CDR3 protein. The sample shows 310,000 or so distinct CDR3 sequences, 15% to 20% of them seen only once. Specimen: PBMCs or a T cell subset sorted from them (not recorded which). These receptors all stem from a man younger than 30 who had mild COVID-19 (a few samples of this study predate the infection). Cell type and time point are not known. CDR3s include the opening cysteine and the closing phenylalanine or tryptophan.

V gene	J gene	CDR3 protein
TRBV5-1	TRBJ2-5	CASSLVGGETQYF
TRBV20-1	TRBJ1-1	CSARGGALNTEAFF
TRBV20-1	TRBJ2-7	CSARDRQVGPYEQYF
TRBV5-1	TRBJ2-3	CASRDAGRGVPDTQYF
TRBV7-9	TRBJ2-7	CASSPRPHEQYF
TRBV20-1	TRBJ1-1	CSARDPGRGGTEAFF
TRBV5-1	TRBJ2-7	CASSFSSPNRGIYEQYF
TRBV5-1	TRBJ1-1	CASSLLQGNTEAFF
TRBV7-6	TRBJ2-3	CASSWNLLKGTDTQYF
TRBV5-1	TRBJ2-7	CASSPRTDGNEQYF
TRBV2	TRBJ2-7	CASSTDRAVEQYF
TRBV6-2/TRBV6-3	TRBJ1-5	CASNLADRRREPQHF
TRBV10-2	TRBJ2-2	CASSESKPGGEHRGAVFF
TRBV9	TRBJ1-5	CASSGDGQGDQPQHF
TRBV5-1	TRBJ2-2	CASSLVGGDTGELFF
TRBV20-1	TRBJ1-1	CSASDTSGEAFF
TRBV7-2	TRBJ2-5	CASSLVFSETQYF
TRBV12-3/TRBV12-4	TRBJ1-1	CASSRDRGLTEAFF
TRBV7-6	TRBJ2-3	CASSLGWRDLDPTDTQYF
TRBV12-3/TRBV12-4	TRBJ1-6	CATRPQGTQSNSPLHF
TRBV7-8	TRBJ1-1	CASSQDRVGSTEAFF
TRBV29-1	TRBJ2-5	CSVEGGQGDSQETQYF
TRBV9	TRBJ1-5	CASSAGTTPNQPQHF
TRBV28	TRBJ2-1	CPSRKIDEQFF